The 15 T cell receptor beta chains below all came from one sample that was sequenced in a study of T cells in localized non-small cell lung cancer. The table came from immunoSEQ multiplex PCR; TCRdb's copy has only in-frame clones and leaves some out. The profile shows several hundred clones, approximately 26% of them singletons. The material sequenced was lung tumor tissue, taken before any cancer treatment. Receptors were obtained from a man aged 40 to 69 with stage III lung adenocarcinoma.

V gene TRBV11-3 combines with J gene TRBJ2-5; TRBD1 or TRBD2 may be the D gene (6 bases each). The CDR3 extends over 14 amino acids. Germline V CDR1 and CDR2: SGHNT, YENEEA. With 5 bases removed from V and 1 base from J, the gap between germline ends came to 11 bases. The CDR3 bases are TGTGCCAGCAGCGTCGGAGGGGGCCAAGAGACCCAGTACTTC. Amino acid sequence: CASSVGGGQETQYF.

The V call is TRBV19, the J call TRBJ2-5; TRBD1 matches 8 bases. Germline assignment: CDR1 LNHDA and CDR2 SQIVND (reference sequence). The ends lost 3 bases at V and 5 bases at J; junction bases unmatched: 5. The CDR3 runs to 14 residues. The CDR3 loop is CASSISGGRETQYF. CDR3 bases: TGTGCCAGTAGTATTTCAGGGGGCAGGGAGACCCAGTACTTC.

This clone was found a few times. The V gene is TRBV11-3, the J gene TRBJ2-1, with 10 bases lining up with TRBD2. Germline CDR1 reads SGHNT; CDR2 reads YENEEA. This CDR3 is built from 15 residues. V lost 5 bases, J lost 7 bases, and 8 bases stayed unmatched. CDR3 protein: CASSERGGMWNEQFF. The DNA of the CDR3 is TGTGCCAGCAGCGAGCGGGGGGGCATGTGGAATGAGCAGTTCTTC.

This sequence joins TRBV11-3 and TRBJ2-2; D not resolved. The CDR3 contains 14 residues. Per germline, CDR1 SGHNT and CDR2 YENEEA. The V and J ends lost 3 bases and 1 base respectively, with 6 bases between them. The CDR3 coding sequence is TGTGCCAGCAGCTTGACTCGGAACACCGGGGAGCTGTTTTTT. Translating gives CASSLTRNTGELFF.

This rearrangement joins TRBV11-3 to TRBJ2-1; TRBD1 aligns across 7 bases. The J segment lost 0 bases and the V segment lost 3 bases, leaving 8 bases of the junction unmatched. This CDR3 has 17 residues. CDR1 and CDR2 from the germline V gene are SGHNT and YENEEA. The CDR3 sequence: CASSLDFGTASYNEQFF. The DNA of the CDR3 is TGTGCCAGCAGCTTGGACTTCGGGACAGCCTCCTACAATGAGCAGTTCTTC. Looking up the rest from reference TRBV11-3 and TRBJ2-1 gives the full variable domain: EAGVVQSPRYKIIEKKQPVAFWCNPISGHNTLYWYLQNLGQGPELLIRYENEEAVDDSQLPKDRFSAERLKGVDSTLKIQPAELGDSAVYLCASSLDFGTASYNEQFFGPGTRLTVL.

The rearrangement links TRBV19 to TRBJ2-7; 8 positions agree with TRBD1. From germline, CDR1 is LNHDA and CDR2 SQIVND (reference sequence). V lost 3 bases to trimming and J lost 3 bases; unmatched junction nucleotides: 4. The CDR3 spans 14 residues. CDR3 protein: CASSIRTGYYEQYF. The CDR3 DNA sequence: TGTGCCAGTAGTATTCGGACAGGGTACTACGAGCAGTACTTC.

V is TRBV10-3 and J is TRBJ2-7; D might be TRBD1 (5 bases). Per germline, CDR1 ENHRY and CDR2 SYGVKD. The CDR3 extends over 16 amino acids. The V end was cut by 0 bases, the J end by 3 bases, with 15 bases between. CDR3 loop: CAISESSGQGNYEQYF. The CDR3 DNA reads as TGTGCCATCAGTGAGTCGTCAGGACAAGGGAACTACGAGCAGTACTTC.

This clone was counted between two and nine times. The chain couples TRBV15 to TRBJ1-1, with D unresolved. CDR3 length: 16 amino acids. Per germline, CDR1 LNHNV and CDR2 YYDKDF (reference sequence). Trimming pared 5 bases from V and 0 bases from J, leaving 16 bases between. The CDR3 nucleotides read TGTGCCACCAGCCGACGACCCCAGGCGCTGAACACTGAAGCTTTCTTT. The encoded protein is CATSRRPQALNTEAFF.

By its share, this clone is large. CDR3 coding DNA: TGTGCCAGCAGTCCACAGGGGACAACTGAAGCTTTCTTT. It yields the protein CASSPQGTTEAFF. The rearrangement links TRBV6-8 to TRBJ1-1, with 7 positions matching TRBD1. The junction had 5 bases not matched to a gene; V was cut back by 5 bases and J by 5 bases. Germline CDR1 and CDR2: MNHGY and SAAAGT. CDR3 size: 13 residues.

A few counts support this clone. The V gene is TRBV6-8, the J gene TRBJ1-3; 7 bases are a match to TRBD1. Germline V CDR1 and CDR2: MNHGY, SAAAGT. CDR3 length: 14 amino acids. Losses at the gene ends were 8 bases for V and 3 bases for J; bases not matched to a gene: 7. The CDR3 nucleotides read TGTGCCAGCGACCCGACAGGGTATGGAAACACCATATATTTT. Translating gives CASDPTGYGNTIYF.

This clone was detected a few times. The chain links TRBV25-1 to TRBJ1-5; D is possibly TRBD1 (5 bases). CDR1 MGHDK and CDR2 SYGVNS come from the germline V gene. CDR3 length: 15 amino acids. Trimming took off 3 bases at V and 2 bases at J, with 11 bases between the two ends. CDR3 coding DNA: TGTGCCAGCAGTGATCATACAGGTGGCAATCAGCCCCAGCATTTT. Translation gives CASSDHTGGNQPQHF.

This clone has just one count. This chain links TRBV19 with TRBJ2-3, with D perhaps matching TRBD2 (5 bases). The CDR3 totals 15 residues. Trimming shortened V by 3 bases and J by 0 bases, and 10 bases separated the two germline ends. CDR1 is LNHDA, CDR2 SQIVND, per germline (reference sequence). Here the CDR3 DNA reads TGTGCCAGTAGTATGGGAACTAGTAGCACAGATACGCAGTATTTT. Its translation is CASSMGTSSTDTQYF.

For this clone: A junction boundary mismatches the germline segment, possibly from a read error. The J gene is TRBJ2-1, the V gene TRBV9; 9 bases are a match to TRBD2. The CDR3 covers 16 residues. Looked up from germline, CDR1 is SGDLS and CDR2 is YYNGEE. CDR3 nucleotides: TGTGCCAGCAGCGTAGTAGCGGGGGCTGCCTATAATGAGCAGTTCTTC. As protein: CASSVVAGAAYNEQFF.

This clone is large (0.1 to 1%) in the sample. V usage is TRBV6-8 and J usage is TRBJ2-3; perhaps TRBD2 as D (5 bases). Germline values: CDR1 MNHGY, CDR2 SAAAGT. CDR3 length: 13 residues. V was clipped by 10 bases and J by 6 bases, with 17 bases between them. The CDR3: CAIPTMGGDTQYF. In DNA form, the CDR3 reads TGTGCCATCCCCACCATGGGCGGGGATACGCAGTATTTT.

This clone was detected a few times. V gene TRBV9 combines with J gene TRBJ2-3, with 10 bases fitting TRBD2. This CDR3 has 17 residues. The germline CDR1 and CDR2 sequences are SGDLS and YYNGEE. V dropped 5 bases and J dropped 2; count of bases not matched to a gene: 11. The DNA for the CDR3 is TGTGCCAGCAGTGAACTAGCGGGGAGTTCAGCCACAGATACGCAGTATTTT. This sequence encodes CASSELAGSSATDTQYF.